The 18 T cell receptor beta chains listed next were all sequenced from one sample in a study of T cells in Graves' hyperthyroidism and ophthalmopathy. It was RNA transcripts that yielded the amplified TCR beta CDR3 regions. Primed by the HTBI set, a first-round RT-PCR was run on the TCR CDR3. TCRdb processed the multiplex PCR reads anew with MiXCR; each CDR3 protein has one entry. The sample yields roughly 500,000 distinct CDR3 sequences, 35% to 50% seen once. Material for sequencing was peripheral blood or thyroid tissue (not recorded which). The receptors come from an adult woman with Graves' disease, either hyperthyroidism or ophthalmopathy (not recorded which).

This chain links TRBV15 with TRBJ1-6; D is uncertain. The CDR3 runs 14 residues. Trimming cost V 2 bases and J 1 base, with 3 bases left between them. The germline V gene encodes CDR1 LNHNV and CDR2 YYDKDF (reference sequence). This CDR3 reads CATSRRSYNSPLHF. DNA of the CDR3: TGTGCCACCAGCAGACGATCCTATAATTCACCCCTCCACTTT.

This clonotype showed up just a few times. The rearrangement uses TRBV7-2 and TRBJ1-1; D remains ambiguous. The CDR3 has 15 amino acids. V was cut by 1 base and J by 1 base, with 10 bases left in between. The germline V gene encodes CDR1 SGHTA and CDR2 FQGNSA. CDR3 nucleotides: TGTGCCAGCAGCTTAGAGGGTGGTCAGAACACTGAAGCTTTCTTT. Translated: CASSLEGGQNTEAFF.

This clonotype was found a few times. V gene TRBV29-1 combines with J gene TRBJ2-7, with TRBD1 as a possible D gene (6 bases). Deletions cut 6 bases from V and 2 bases from J, with 11 bases between. The CDR3 runs to 12 residues. Germline V gives CDR1 SQVTM, CDR2 ANQGSEA. The CDR3 DNA sequence: TGCAGCGTCATCAGGGGCCCCTACGAGCAGTACTTC. Translating gives CSVIRGPYEQYF.

The sample holds many counts of this clonotype. The gene calls are TRBV6-1 and TRBJ1-1, with no clear D. Looked up from germline, CDR1 is MNHNS and CDR2 is SASEGT. V was shortened by 6 bases and J by 5 bases, with 13 bases between the two germline ends. The CDR3 loop spans 13 amino acids. The CDR3 coding sequence is TGTGCCAGCAGGCCAGATTCGGGGACTGAAGCTTTCTTT. Translating gives CASRPDSGTEAFF.

The rearrangement joins TRBV19 to TRBJ2-7; 8 nucleotides align to TRBD2. Looked up from germline, CDR1 is LNHDA and CDR2 is SQIVND (reference sequence). V shed 6 bases, J shed 5 bases, and the junction held 12 bases outside the gene matches. The CDR3 is 15 amino acids. The chain's CDR3 is CASRSSGTPANEQYF. As DNA, the CDR3 is TGTGCCAGTAGAAGTAGCGGGACCCCCGCGAACGAGCAGTACTTC.

This chain connects TRBV2 to TRBJ2-5; the match to TRBD2 covers 13 bases. J lost 0 bases, V lost 7 bases, and 5 bases had no gene match. This CDR3 contains 16 residues. In germline, CDR1 is SNHLY, CDR2 FYNNEI. The CDR3 DNA follows: TGTGCCAGCACTTCCGGGACTAGCGGGAACCAAGAGACCCAGTACTTC. Amino acids: CASTSGTSGNQETQYF.

To note about this clonotype: This may arise from a read error, as a much more abundant clone is one base away. The chain employs TRBV7-9 and TRBJ2-7; D is perhaps TRBD1 or TRBD2 (5 bases each). V dropped 4 bases and J dropped 3 bases, with 22 bases sitting between them. The germline V gene has CDR1 SEHNR and CDR2 FQNEAQ (reference sequence). There are 17 residues in the CDR3. This CDR3 is CASSSLRGGRSYYEQYF. The CDR3 DNA sequence: TGTGCCAGCAGCTCTTTACGGGGCGGCCGCAGCTACTACGAGCAGTACTTC.

This rearrangement joins TRBV7-2 to TRBJ2-3; D gene uncertain. CDR1 SGHTA and CDR2 FQGNSA come from the germline V gene. CDR3 length equals 11 residues. The ends were cut back, 6 bases at V and 6 bases at J, with 7 bases in the middle. The CDR3 here is CASRLTDTQYF. As DNA, the CDR3 is TGTGCCAGCAGGTTGACGGATACGCAGTATTTT.

This clonotype was detected ten times or more. The chain carries TRBV19 and TRBJ1-1; D gene ambiguous. Germline V gives CDR1 LNHDA, CDR2 SQIVND (reference sequence). The CDR3 is 15 amino acids. The V end lost 3 bases, the J end lost 4 bases, and 15 bases lay between the germline ends. The DNA of the CDR3 is TGTGCCAGTAGTATCAGTAATCTGGTTGGCACTGAAGCTTTCTTT. Translating it yields CASSISNLVGTEAFF.

CDR3 protein: CASSLGTGTYEQYF. Here the CDR3 DNA reads TGTGCCAGCAGCTTGGGGACAGGGACCTACGAGCAGTACTTC. The V gene is TRBV7-8, the J gene TRBJ2-7, with 9 bases fitting TRBD1. The germline V gene has CDR1 SGHVS and CDR2 FQNEAQ. V gave up 3 bases and J gave up 2 bases; unmatched junction bases: 2. This CDR3 comprises 14 residues.

The chain employs TRBV6-5 and TRBJ2-2, with no clear D. Trimming removed 1 base at V and 7 bases at J, with 1 base between. Germline lookup yields CDR1 MNHEY and CDR2 SVGAGI. CDR3 length equals 11 residues. CDR3 sequence: CASSYFGELFF. The CDR3 bases are TGTGCCAGCAGTTACTTCGGGGAGCTGTTTTTT.

This clonotype was recorded at least ten times. The rearrangement joins TRBV7-2 to TRBJ2-7; weak D call: TRBD1 (5 bases). The germline gives CDR1 SGHTA, CDR2 FQGNSA. V was pared by 3 bases and J by 0 bases, with 12 bases between. The CDR3 loop spans 15 amino acids. CDR3 bases: TGTGCCAGCAGCTTGAAGTTTCAGGGCTCCTACGAGCAGTACTTC. It codes for CASSLKFQGSYEQYF.

This rearrangement joins TRBV10-3 to TRBJ2-5; no clear D. The CDR3 is 11 amino acids. The germline V gene has CDR1 ENHRY and CDR2 SYGVKD. The germline V and J ends were trimmed by 11 bases and 4 bases, with 11 bases remaining between them. The CDR3: CASGGPETQYF. CDR3 DNA: TGTGCCTCGGGTGGTCCAGAGACCCAGTACTTC.

This clonotype was detected many times. The rearrangement links TRBV20-1 to TRBJ1-5; weak D call: TRBD1 (6 bases). Germline V gene lookup returns CDR1 DFQATT and CDR2 SNEGSKA (reference sequence). Trimming took 3 bases from V and 3 from J, leaving 12 bases between them. The CDR3 loop spans 14 amino acids. CDR3 amino acids: CSASAGAINQPQHF. In DNA form, the CDR3 reads TGCAGTGCTAGCGCGGGGGCCATCAATCAGCCCCAGCATTTT.

J is TRBJ2-7 and V is TRBV2, with a tentative D call TRBD2 (6 bases). The CDR3 is made up of 15 amino acids. Germline loops: CDR1 SNHLY, CDR2 FYNNEI. The V end lost 6 bases, the J end lost 2 bases, and 17 bases lay between the germline ends. The CDR3 reads CASSQGVREAYEQYF. CDR3 bases: TGTGCCAGCAGCCAAGGTGTCAGGGAGGCCTACGAGCAGTACTTC.

V and J are TRBV28 and TRBJ2-2; 8 nucleotides agree with TRBD2. The CDR3 extends over 14 amino acids. Germline CDR1 and CDR2: MDHEN and SYDVKM. The junction had 11 bases not matched to a gene; V was cut back by 11 bases and J by 6 bases. The CDR3 DNA reads TGTGCCGGACGGAGCGGGAGTGAGCCCGGGGAGCTGTTTTTT. This sequence encodes CAGRSGSEPGELFF.

This chain links TRBV2 with TRBJ1-4; D is unclear. Germline CDR1 reads SNHLY; CDR2 reads FYNNEI. The V and J ends lost 6 bases and 0 bases respectively, with 8 bases between them. The CDR3 sequence is 14 residues long. CDR3 in amino acids: CASRPVSTNEKLFF. The CDR3 DNA follows: TGTGCCAGCAGACCGGTTTCAACTAATGAAAAACTGTTTTTT.

As for this clonotype: One end of the junction is discordant with germline, which a read error may explain. V usage is TRBV7-2 and J usage is TRBJ1-5; TRBD1 matches 7 bases. The CDR3 is made up of 15 amino acids. CDR1 is SGHTA and CDR2 is FQGNSA in the germline V gene. The CDR3 protein is CASGLVGQVNQPQRF. The CDR3 region has the DNA TGTGCCAGCGGCCTAGTCGGACAGGTCAATCAGCCCCAGCGTTTT.